This T cell receptor (beta chain) was identified in a study of T-cell memory formation after mild COVID-19. The TCR alpha and TCR beta cDNA libraries, bearing sample barcodes and UMIs, were generated by 5'RACE using constant-segment primers. TCRdb passed the 5' RACE reads through MiXCR, listing each CDR3 protein once. The sample lists roughly 250,000 distinct CDR3 sequences; around 17% were seen once. This clonotype was observed many times. The antigen is undetermined. Germline and junction disagree at one end, which may indicate a read error. The CDR3 runs 14 residues. CDR1 and CDR2 (germline): MNHEY, SVGAGI. Study observations and caveats: The authors left the SARS-CoV-2 specificity of second-wave clones peaking on day 37 unconfirmed. For contracting clones, CD4+ ones sat mainly in CM and EM, CD8+ in EMRA.

The receptor was derived from a man aged 18 to 29 who had mild COVID-19 (a few samples of this study predate the infection). Cell type and time point are not known. V is TRBV6-5 and J is TRBJ1-2, with no clear D. Sequencing input: PBMCs or a T cell subset sorted from them (not recorded which). The CDR3, as DNA: TGTGCCAGCAGTGACTCCACCCGTAAACAGGGCTACACCTTC. This gives the protein CASSDSTRKQGYTF.